The rows below give T cell receptor beta chains drawn from one sample of a study of CD8 T cells in ankylosing spondylitis. TCRdb used MiXCR to reprocess the 5' RACE reads, holding one entry per CDR3 protein. The table shows around 390,000 distinct CDR3 sequences, with 20% to 25% occurring only once. Material: blood, either unsorted or a sorted T cell fraction (not recorded which). These receptors all come from a male donor with ankylosing spondylitis. Both conserved end residues are part of each CDR3. A D gene is named only where the DNA matches it firmly. Not all rows give a size; the values are once, few, many and, for expanded clones, a class.

D,V,J,size,CDR3,DNA
TRBD1,TRBV4-1,TRBJ1-1,-,CASSQAGTVRDTEAFF,TGCGCCAGCAGCCAAGCCGGGACAGTAAGAGACACTGAAGCTTTCTTT
TRBD2,TRBV5-1,TRBJ2-2,few,CASSRELAGGGELFF,TGCGCCAGCAGCAGAGAACTAGCGGGAGGCGGGGAGCTGTTTTTT
-,TRBV11-3,TRBJ2-3,-,CASSHPPRVDTQYF,TGTGCCAGCAGCCATCCCCCGAGGGTAGATACGCAGTATTTT
-,TRBV29-1,TRBJ2-3,-,CSVDKPGVPDTQYF,TGCAGCGTCGATAAACCAGGGGTCCCAGATACGCAGTATTTT
-,TRBV29-1,TRBJ1-5,many,CSVVIGPNQPQHF,TGCAGCGTTGTAATAGGTCCAAATCAGCCCCAGCATTTT
-,TRBV20-1,TRBJ2-5,few,CSASREPETQYF,TGCAGTGCTAGCCGGGAGCCCGAGACCCAGTACTTC
TRBD2,TRBV6-2/TRBV6-3,TRBJ2-1,-,CASSTPRTSGSQISYNEQFF,TGTGCCAGCAGTACCCCCCGGACTAGCGGGAGTCAGATATCCTACAATGAGCAGTTCTTC
-,TRBV29-1,TRBJ2-7,many,CSVRPAGNYEQYF,TGCAGCGTACGACCGGCAGGGAACTACGAGCAGTACTTC
TRBD1,TRBV12-3/TRBV12-4,TRBJ1-3,few,CASSPHRGPGNTIYF,TGTGCCAGCAGTCCCCACAGGGGGCCTGGAAACACCATATATTTT
-,TRBV7-2,TRBJ2-3,many,CASSLVGTPGADTQYF,TGTGCCAGCAGCTTAGTTGGGACCCCTGGCGCAGATACGCAGTATTTT
-,TRBV29-1,TRBJ2-7,-,CSVEASSAGGGEQYF,TGCAGCGTTGAAGCGAGTAGCGCCGGAGGAGGGGAGCAGTACTTC
-,TRBV12-5,TRBJ2-5,-,CASGLGLDETQYF,TGTGCTAGTGGTTTGGGACTGGATGAGACCCAGTACTTC
-,TRBV5-1,TRBJ2-2,many,CASSSVPENTGELFF,TGCGCCAGCAGCTCCGTCCCAGAGAACACCGGGGAGCTGTTTTTT
TRBD2,TRBV6-2/TRBV6-3,TRBJ2-7,few,CASRRLADHYEQYF,TGTGCCAGCAGAAGACTAGCGGACCACTACGAGCAGTACTTC
TRBD2,TRBV19,TRBJ2-7,-,CASSISGSVMKQYF,TGTGCCAGTAGTATCAGCGGGAGTGTTATGAAGCAGTACTTC
-,TRBV5-1,TRBJ2-4,-,CASSLAIEGDIQYF,TGCGCCAGCAGCTTGGCCATCGAGGGGGACATTCAGTACTTC
-,TRBV6-2/TRBV6-3,TRBJ2-3,-,CASSYPAMNRDTVTDTQYF,TGTGCCAGCAGTTACCCTGCAATGAACAGGGACACAGTTACAGATACGCAGTATTTT
TRBD2,TRBV10-3,TRBJ2-1,-,CATLAGIYNEQFF,TGTGCCACACTAGCGGGTATCTACAATGAGCAGTTCTTC
-,TRBV18,TRBJ2-4,-,CASSPAAPLQYF,TGTGCCAGCTCACCGGCAGCCCCCCTTCAGTACTTC
TRBD2,TRBV3-1,TRBJ2-1,-,CASSQDFMGGRADEQFF,TGTGCCAGCAGCCAAGATTTTATGGGCGGGAGGGCAGATGAGCAGTTCTTC
-,TRBV12-5,TRBJ2-1,once,CASGKGQGGGEQFF,TGTGCTAGTGGTAAAGGACAGGGAGGGGGTGAGCAGTTCTTC
TRBD2,TRBV20-1,TRBJ2-2,-,CSALRVGGRVYTGELFF,TGCAGTGCCCTCCGGGTGGGCGGGAGAGTATATACCGGGGAGCTGTTTTTT
-,TRBV7-8,TRBJ1-1,-,CASSFGVGSNTEAFF,TGTGCCAGCAGCTTCGGGGTGGGGTCGAACACTGAAGCTTTCTTT
-,TRBV12-3/TRBV12-4,TRBJ2-1,few,CASSFRAGASLTYNEQFF,TGTGCCAGCAGTTTTCGGGCAGGGGCCTCATTAACCTACAATGAGCAGTTCTTC
-,TRBV11-2,TRBJ2-3,few,CASSLGPGKTPTDTQYF,TGTGCCAGCAGCTTAGGCCCAGGGAAGACCCCCACAGATACGCAGTATTTT
-,TRBV2,TRBJ2-2,-,CASRRGPGTGELFF,TGTGCCAGCCGGCGGGGCCCGGGGACCGGGGAGCTGTTTTTT
-,TRBV5-1,TRBJ2-3,few,CASSLRVQERTDTQYF,TGCGCCAGCAGCTTGAGAGTACAGGAGCGCACAGATACGCAGTATTTT
TRBD1,TRBV19,TRBJ2-1,few,CASSIQGQRWGEQFF,TGTGCCAGTAGTATTCAGGGACAGCGGTGGGGTGAGCAGTTCTTC
TRBD1,TRBV28,TRBJ1-4,-,CATSVWGQGARVKEKLFF,TGTGCCACCTCAGTTTGGGGACAGGGGGCGCGTGTGAAAGAAAAACTGTTTTTT
-,TRBV27,TRBJ2-6,-,CASSLVRSGANVLTF,TGTGCCAGCAGTTTGGTCCGCTCTGGGGCCAACGTCCTGACTTTC
TRBD2,TRBV6-5,TRBJ2-1,-,CASSYSTGGHNEQFF,TGTGCCAGCAGTTACAGTACGGGAGGGCATAATGAGCAGTTCTTC
TRBD1,TRBV6-1,TRBJ1-6,few,CASSPGQGNSPLHF,TGTGCCAGCAGTCCGGGACAGGGGAATTCACCCCTCCACTTT
TRBD1,TRBV18,TRBJ1-1,-,CASSPQQTGEGTEAFF,TGTGCCAGCTCACCACAACAAACAGGGGAGGGCACTGAAGCTTTCTTT
-,TRBV6-1,TRBJ1-5,-,CASRQDRTGNQPQHF,TGTGCCAGCAGACAAGACAGGACTGGCAATCAGCCCCAGCATTTT